Shown below are 30 T cell receptor beta chains from a single sample sequenced in a study of somatic mutations in cytotoxic T cells in rheumatoid arthritis. Profiling relied on immunoSEQ multiplex PCR, and the TCRdb table lists in-frame clones only, not all of them. The sample gives around 16,000 clones, approximately 75% of which show up once; around 21% is in the top ten. The sequenced sample consisted of CD8+ T cells sorted from blood. These TCRs come from an adult with rheumatoid arthritis.

The chain carries TRBV19 and TRBJ1-2, with D perhaps TRBD1 (6 bases). Germline V gene sequence: CDR1 LNHDA, CDR2 SQIVND (reference sequence). This CDR3 spans 17 amino acids. Deletions cut 5 bases from V and 6 bases from J, with 25 bases between. For the CDR3, the DNA is TGTGCCAGTAGTCTCCTAACAGGGCCCCGGTCCTCTAATGGCTACACCTTC. The encoded protein is CASSLLTGPRSSNGYTF.

The V call is TRBV6-6, the J call TRBJ2-5; the D gene could be TRBD1 or TRBD2 (5 bases each). Trimming stripped 1 base from V and 3 bases from J, with 12 bases between. The CDR3 loop spans 15 amino acids. Per the germline V gene, CDR1 is MNHNY and CDR2 is SVGAGI (reference sequence). The CDR3 coding sequence is TGTGCCAGCAGTTACTTCGAGGGGAGCAAAGAGACCCAGTACTTC. Amino acid sequence: CASSYFEGSKETQYF.

The rearrangement joins TRBV7-8 to TRBJ1-5, with D perhaps TRBD1 (6 bases). V dropped 5 bases and J dropped 3 bases, with 14 bases sitting between them. This CDR3 has 15 residues. Germline V gene data show CDR1 as SGHVS and CDR2 as FQNEAQ. The CDR3 loop reads CASSPTGTINQPQHF. The CDR3 region has the DNA TGTGCCAGCAGCCCAACAGGGACTATCAATCAGCCCCAGCATTTT. The variable domain in full, with the rest retrieved from reference TRBV7-8 and TRBJ1-5, is GAGVSQSPRYKVAKRGQDVALRCDPISGHVSLFWYQQALGQGPEFLTYFQNEAQLDKSGLPSDRFFAERPEGSVSTLKIQRTQQEDSAVYLCASSPTGTINQPQHFGDGTRLSIL.

This clone is labeled as medium-sized. The chain recombines TRBV18 with TRBJ1-2, with D maybe TRBD1 (5 bases). Germline values: CDR1 KGHSH, CDR2 LQKENI. CDR3 length: 14 residues. V was trimmed by 0 bases and J by 4 bases, leaving 9 bases between them. The DNA of the CDR3 is TGTGCCAGCTCACCACCAGGGACGCTCTATGGCTACACCTTC. It is translated as CASSPPGTLYGYTF.

This chain connects TRBV5-1 to TRBJ1-5, with D unclear. CDR3 length equals 14 residues. The germline gives CDR1 SGHRS, CDR2 YFSETQ. The V end lost 3 bases, the J end lost 4 bases, and 11 bases lay between the germline ends. The CDR3 nucleotides read TGCGCCAGCAGCTCGGAGGGTGGTAATCAGCCCCAGCATTTT. Translated, it gives CASSSEGGNQPQHF.

The V gene is TRBV19, the J gene TRBJ2-7, with TRBD2 matching over 7 bases. CDR1 and CDR2 (germline): LNHDA, SQIVND (reference sequence). The CDR3 loop spans 18 amino acids. With 7 bases clipped from V and 1 base from J, the junction kept 19 bases outside the gene matches. CDR3 nucleotide sequence: TGTGCCAGTAACAGCGGGGACGGAACCGTAGTAGCATCCTACGAGCAGTACTTC. Protein sequence: CASNSGDGTVVASYEQYF.

This chain connects TRBV18 to TRBJ2-1, with 13 bases matching TRBD2. Trimming removed 0 bases from V and 5 bases from J; junction bases left unmatched: 1. This CDR3 is built from 16 residues. Germline-derived CDR1 and CDR2 are KGHSH and LQKENI. This chain's CDR3 is CASSPPGTSGNNEQFF. CDR3 coding DNA: TGTGCCAGCTCACCACCGGGGACTAGCGGGAACAATGAGCAGTTCTTC.

The chain employs TRBV27 and TRBJ1-1; D is undetermined. Trimming stripped 0 bases from V and 1 base from J, with 6 bases between. This CDR3 spans 14 amino acids. Germline CDR1 is MNHEY and CDR2 is SMNVEV (reference sequence). The CDR3 nucleotides read TGTGCCAGCAGTTTATCTTCAGGGAACACTGAAGCTTTCTTT. Protein: CASSLSSGNTEAFF.

The genes are TRBV13 and TRBJ1-2; 9 positions match TRBD1. The V gene's germline CDR1 is PRHDT and CDR2 FYEKMQ (reference sequence). V lost 4 bases and J lost 3; bases outside the gene matches: 15. CDR3 length: 18 residues. CDR3 DNA sequence: TGTGCCAGCAGCTCAAGAAATATGGGACAGGGTCAAGACTATGGCTACACCTTC. Residues: CASSSRNMGQGQDYGYTF.

Concerning this clone itself: An end of the junction does not agree with germline; a read error may underlie this. The rearrangement links TRBV27 to TRBJ2-7; 7 bases match TRBD2. CDR1 is MNHEY and CDR2 is SMNVEV in the germline V gene (reference sequence). This CDR3 region has 14 residues. The CDR3 nucleotides are TGTGCCAGCAGTTTGACTAGCTTCTTCTACAAGCAGTACTTC. Protein sequence: CASSLTSFFYKQYF.

The V call is TRBV27, the J call TRBJ2-7, with 11 bases fitting TRBD2. Germline V CDR1 and CDR2: MNHEY, SMNVEV (reference sequence). The ends lost 6 bases at V and 4 bases at J; junction bases unmatched: 5. CDR3 length: 14 amino acids. The CDR3 coding sequence is TGTGCCAGCAGCCTGGGACTAGCGGTATACGAGCAGTACTTC. As protein: CASSLGLAVYEQYF.

This clone was observed once. The J gene is TRBJ2-6, the V gene TRBV6-6, with D perhaps being TRBD1 or TRBD2 (5 bases each). CDR1 is MNHNY, CDR2 SVGAGI, per germline (reference sequence). The V and J ends lost 6 bases and 0 bases respectively, with 9 bases between them. The CDR3 loop spans 15 amino acids. CDR3 coding DNA: TGTGCCAGCAGCTGGGGGATCTCTGGGGCCAACGTCCTGACTTTC. It codes for CASSWGISGANVLTF.

The chain uses TRBV7-9 and TRBJ2-6; D is unclear. Per germline, CDR1 SEHNR and CDR2 FQNEAQ (reference sequence). Trimming stripped 1 base from V and 1 base from J, with 17 bases between. The CDR3 spans 19 residues. The CDR3 region is CASSLGVADHFSGANVLTF. The CDR3 region has the DNA TGTGCCAGCAGCTTAGGCGTGGCGGACCATTTTTCTGGGGCCAACGTCCTGACTTTC.

The chain uses TRBV11-2 and TRBJ2-7, with 8 bases lining up with TRBD2. The CDR3 totals 17 residues. Trimming removed 4 bases from V and 3 bases from J; junction bases left unmatched: 14. The germline V gene has CDR1 SGHAT and CDR2 FQNNGV. CDR3 region: CASSSLREESLVYEQYF. The DNA for the CDR3 is TGTGCCAGCAGCTCCCTGCGGGAGGAGTCTTTGGTCTACGAGCAGTACTTC.

V and J are TRBV19 and TRBJ1-1; the D is unclear. Germline V gene lookup returns CDR1 LNHDA and CDR2 SQIVND (reference sequence). This CDR3 region has 17 residues. The V end was cut by 9 bases, the J end by 6 bases, with 29 bases between. The CDR3 loop is CASSQGPVRDINAEAFF. The CDR3 nucleotides read TGTGCCAGCTCTCAAGGGCCAGTTAGGGATATAAACGCTGAAGCTTTCTTT.

The V and J genes are TRBV4-1 and TRBJ2-7; D is perhaps TRBD1 (5 bases). Per the germline V gene, CDR1 is MGHRA and CDR2 is YSYEKL. The CDR3 has 17 amino acids. V shed 1 base and J shed 1 base, with 17 bases lying between them. CDR3 sequence reads: CASSQVWAGRGSYEQYF. Here the CDR3 DNA reads TGCGCCAGCAGCCAAGTTTGGGCCGGAAGGGGATCCTACGAGCAGTACTTC.

The chain couples TRBV19 to TRBJ2-1; no definite D call. CDR1 and CDR2 (germline): LNHDA, SQIVND (reference sequence). The CDR3 sequence is 15 residues long. Trimming removed 8 bases at V and 3 bases at J, with 17 bases between. The CDR3 region is CASAWTSEIYNEQFF. The CDR3 region has the DNA TGTGCCAGTGCTTGGACGTCCGAAATCTACAATGAGCAGTTCTTC.

V usage is TRBV6-1 and J usage is TRBJ2-7; the match to TRBD1 covers 9 bases. The CDR3 has 15 amino acids. The germline V gene encodes CDR1 MNHNS and CDR2 SASEGT. Trimming cost V 6 bases and J 0 bases; bases outside gene matches: 6. CDR3 DNA: TGTGCCAGCAGCGGTTGGGACAGGGACTCCTACGAGCAGTACTTC. Protein sequence: CASSGWDRDSYEQYF.

This clone turned up a few times. The chain links TRBV14 to TRBJ2-7; D is ambiguous. The germline V gene has CDR1 SGHDN and CDR2 FVKESK. The CDR3 sequence is 14 residues long. V gave up 1 base and J gave up 2 bases, with 9 bases separating them. The CDR3 DNA reads as TGTGCCAGCAGCCAAGGGCCTCTCCCCTACGAGCAGTACTTC. It yields the protein CASSQGPLPYEQYF.

The V gene is TRBV10-3, the J gene TRBJ1-3; 7 positions match TRBD1. The trim removed 6 bases at V and 1 base at J, leaving 3 bases unmatched. CDR1 and CDR2 from the germline V gene are ENHRY and SYGVKD. The CDR3 sequence is 14 residues long. For the CDR3, the DNA is TGTGCCATCAGGATACAGGGGTCTGGAAACACCATATATTTT. Amino acids: CAIRIQGSGNTIYF.

The sample holds one count of this clone. V is TRBV25-1 and J is TRBJ1-1; 7 bases map to TRBD1. The CDR3 length is 12 residues. The V segment lost 6 bases and the J segment 4 bases; nucleotides outside the gene matches: 2. Germline CDR1 is MGHDK and CDR2 is SYGVNS. The DNA for the CDR3 is TGTGCCAGCAGCACAGGGGTCACTGAAGCTTTCTTT. Residues: CASSTGVTEAFF.

The DNA of the CDR3 is TGCGCCAGCAGCTTGGGACAGGGGGTCACTGAAGCTTTCTTT. It is translated as CASSLGQGVTEAFF. V usage is TRBV5-1 and J usage is TRBJ1-1, with 9 bases aligning to TRBD1. The CDR3 totals 14 residues. Germline values: CDR1 SGHRS, CDR2 YFSETQ. V shed 0 bases and J 4 bases; nucleotides not matched to a gene: 1.

The chain is built from TRBV4-3 and TRBJ2-1; 8 bases agree with TRBD2. The CDR3 has 18 residues. V gave up 0 bases and J gave up 8 bases; unmatched junction bases: 15. Germline V CDR1 and CDR2: LGHNA, YSLEER. DNA for the CDR3: TGCGCCAGCAGCCAAGATAGGGAAGCGGGAGCTCTCCACGATGAGCAGTTCTTC. This codes for CASSQDREAGALHDEQFF.

This sequence joins TRBV19 and TRBJ1-2; D call uncertain. This CDR3 spans 11 amino acids. Trimming took 5 bases from V and 7 from J, leaving 8 bases between them. Germline CDR1 reads LNHDA; CDR2 reads SQIVND (reference sequence). The CDR3 coding sequence is TGTGCCAGTAGTCGGGGTGTTGGCTACACCTTC. This encodes CASSRGVGYTF.

Details on this clone: Sequence at one end of the junction differs from germline and may be a read error. J is TRBJ2-1 and V is TRBV7-7; TRBD2 might be the D (6 bases). CDR1 and CDR2 from the germline V gene are SSHAT and FNYEAQ (reference sequence). The CDR3 is 12 residues long. The CDR3 reads CASSFLGGEQFF. The CDR3 DNA reads TGTGCTAGCAGCTTTCTCGGGGGTGAGCAGTTCTTC.

This clone came up once. The genes are TRBV28 and TRBJ2-3; TRBD2 aligns across 14 bases. The germline V gene encodes CDR1 MDHEN and CDR2 SYDVKM. The CDR3 has 19 amino acids. V trimming: 4 bases; J trimming: 0 bases; junction bases outside the gene matches: 9. The CDR3 nucleotides read TGTGCCAGCAGTTCCCTGACTAGCGGGAGGGCAACTAGCACAGATACGCAGTATTTT. Amino acid sequence: CASSSLTSGRATSTDTQYF.

The genes are TRBV27 and TRBJ2-1; 8 bases are shared with TRBD2. The CDR3 is 17 residues long. Losses at the gene ends were 2 bases for V and 7 bases for J; bases not matched to a gene: 13. Germline V gene sequence: CDR1 MNHEY, CDR2 SMNVEV (reference sequence). CDR3 residues: CASSLTLGTRVQNEQFF. The DNA of the CDR3 is TGTGCCAGCAGTTTAACATTAGGGACTAGGGTTCAGAATGAGCAGTTCTTC.

V and J are TRBV29-1 and TRBJ2-6; D gene ambiguous. There are 13 residues in the CDR3. Trimming took 3 bases from V and 1 from J, leaving 4 bases between them. Germline V gene lookup returns CDR1 SQVTM and CDR2 ANQGSEA. The CDR3 DNA reads TGCAGCGTTGACTGGTCTGGGGCCAACGTCCTGACTTTC. It yields the protein CSVDWSGANVLTF.

This clone was detected only a few times. The chain employs TRBV28 and TRBJ1-2, with D uncertain. Per germline, CDR1 MDHEN and CDR2 SYDVKM. V lost 5 bases and J 4 bases, leaving 17 bases between the germline ends. The CDR3 has 15 residues. CDR3 DNA: TGTGCCAGCAGTCGTCCGGGGTTAGGGAGCTATGGCTACACCTTC. It encodes CASSRPGLGSYGYTF.

The genes are TRBV13 and TRBJ2-6; a weak D match, TRBD2 (5 bases). The germline V gene encodes CDR1 PRHDT and CDR2 FYEKMQ (reference sequence). This CDR3 spans 16 amino acids. V dropped 8 bases and J dropped 0 bases, with 14 bases sitting between them. The CDR3 spells CASSRGLNSGANVLTF. The CDR3 coding sequence is TGTGCCAGCTCTCGGGGTTTGAACTCTGGGGCCAACGTCCTGACTTTC.